The entry that follows covers one T cell receptor (beta chain) sequence. The sample is drawn from a study of a mutant IDH1 vaccine in newly diagnosed glioma. Sequenced by immunoSEQ multiplex PCR; TCRdb stores in-frame clones only, minus some. The sample lists about 98,000 clones; around 90% were seen once. Time point: baseline, week 1 (first vaccination visit). The treatment denotes: pre-vaccination baseline after standard-of-care therapy. This clonotype was obtained from a woman in her forties or fifties with glioma. Material: PBMCs, obtained from a glioma patient treated with radiotherapy, temozolomide or both.

The CDR3 sequence: CASSLALGPDTQYF. In nucleotides, the CDR3 is TGCGCCAGCAGCTTGGCCTTGGGCCCAGATACGCAGTATTTT. The rearrangement uses TRBV5-1 and TRBJ2-3; D uncertain. The ends were cut back, 0 bases at V and 4 bases at J, with 9 bases in the middle. The CDR3 contains 14 residues. CDR1 and CDR2 (germline): SGHRS, YFSETQ.